This T cell receptor beta chain was identified in a study of cytomegalovirus exposure and HLA in healthy donors. Unrecorded immune exposure was likely among donors, who were nominally healthy when sampled. The PCR used 60 Vbeta and 13 Jbeta primers. Profiling relied on immunoSEQ multiplex PCR, and the TCRdb table lists in-frame clones only, not all of them. The table has more than 95,000 clones, around four fifths seen once. Findings and caveats of the study: The HLA-A and HLA-B alleles of most subjects were reportedly predicted accurately from TCR beta sequences. Indistinguishable V segments such as TRBV6-2 and TRBV6-3 were excluded. In a later analysis, specific HLA alleles were associated with 15,000 to 20,000 TCR beta sequences at a 0.05 false discovery rate.

The junction had 6 bases not matched to a gene; V was cut back by 8 bases and J by 0 bases. Looked up from germline, CDR1 is SGHNT and CDR2 is YENEEA. The CDR3 is 15 amino acids. With regard to this clone: The target antigen is unknown.

The origin of this receptor is a woman in her thirties or forties in good health and CMV-seronegative. Sequenced input: PBMCs. The V call is TRBV11-3, the J call TRBJ2-1; 8 positions agree with TRBD2. The CDR3 reads CASARGGISYNEQFF. For the CDR3, the DNA is TGTGCCAGCGCACGGGGGGGAATCTCCTACAATGAGCAGTTCTTC.